Listed here is a single T cell receptor beta chain. The authors' processing: Reference gene primer amplification gave nucleated cell count estimates. Sequencing was performed with immunoSEQ multiplex PCR; in TCRdb, only in-frame clones are kept and a portion is missing. That table furnishes V, J and clone size, whereas the DNA furnished D and trimming. The table has about 140,000 clones, about 87% seen once. The data originate from a study of blood T cell repertoires in COVID-19. Study as a whole: COVID-19 samples collected from the United States, Italy and Spain covered acute and convalescent phases.

Germline CDR1 and CDR2: LNHNV and YYDKDF (reference sequence). V was trimmed by 3 bases and J by 4 bases, leaving 11 bases between them. The CDR3 length is 14 residues. The sequence came from a woman aged 40 to 50 with acute or convalescent COVID-19. The specimen sequenced was peripheral blood. The gene calls are TRBV15 and TRBJ2-3, with a weak D call TRBD1 (6 bases). The CDR3 reads CATSRGTPSDTQYF. The DNA of the CDR3 is TGTGCCACCAGCAGGGGGACACCGTCAGATACGCAGTATTTT. The full variable domain, with the rest looked up from reference TRBV15 and TRBJ2-3, is DAMVIQNPRYQVTQFGKPVTLSCSQTLNHNVMYWYQQKSSQAPKLLFHYYDKDFNNEADTPDNFQSRRPNTSFCFLDIRSPGLGDTAMYLCATSRGTPSDTQYFGPGTRLTVL.